These 15 T cell receptor beta chains came from one sample sequenced in a study of CD8 T cells in ankylosing spondylitis (dated by TCRdb to 2016 to 2017). The library was built by means of 5' RACE. Sequencer: Illumina HiSeq 2500. In-frame beta chains were kept once TCRdb had trimmed the public reads at Q25 with fastp and called clones with MiXCR. A single entry per CDR3 protein holds the most common genes and DNA from its merged rows. This sample holds some 200,000 distinct CDR3 sequences; roughly 18% were observed only once. Around 4.7% of the sample goes to the ten largest clones. The specimen was blood, either unsorted or a sorted T cell fraction (not recorded which). These receptors were collected from a male donor aged 5-30 years with ankylosing spondylitis or in good health (not recorded which). Donor details come from another sample of the same person, matched by shared clones.

This clonotype has a count of ten or more. This rearrangement joins TRBV30 to TRBJ2-2, with D hard to call. In germline, CDR1 is GTSNPN, CDR2 SVGIG (reference sequence). Between the trimmed V and J ends, which lost 4 bases and 2 bases, there was a span of 8 bases. The CDR3 covers 13 residues. The CDR3 DNA is TGTGCCTGGATCGCAGTCAACACCGGGGAGCTGTTTTTT. Translating it yields CAWIAVNTGELFF. The complete variable domain, with remaining parts taken from reference TRBV30 and TRBJ2-2, reads SQTIHQWPATLVQPVGSPLSLECTVEGTSNPNLYWYRQAAGRGLQLLFYSVGIGQISSEVPQNLSASRPQDRQFILSSKKLLLSDSGFYLCAWIAVNTGELFFGEGSRLTVL.

This clonotype was counted at least ten times. The J gene is TRBJ2-3, the V gene TRBV20-1, with D maybe TRBD2 (6 bases). Germline loops: CDR1 DFQATT, CDR2 SNEGSKA (reference sequence). The CDR3 is 13 amino acids. Trimming stripped 6 bases from V and 9 bases from J, with 19 bases between. The CDR3 here is CSAPRERGETQYF. The DNA of the CDR3 is TGCAGTGCACCTCGGGAGCGCGGGGAGACGCAGTATTTT.

This clonotype appeared many times. The chain couples TRBV29-1 to TRBJ2-5; no clear D. Trimming removed 6 bases from V and 2 bases from J, with 4 bases in between. Looked up from germline, CDR1 is SQVTM and CDR2 is ANQGSEA. The CDR3 sequence is 10 residues long. The CDR3 here is CSVQQETQYF. CDR3 nucleotide sequence: TGCAGCGTACAGCAAGAGACCCAGTACTTC.

This clonotype was detected ten times or more. The chain combines TRBV12-3 or TRBV12-4 with TRBJ2-2; D is ambiguous. V shed 11 bases and J shed 4 bases, with 14 bases lying between them. The CDR3 sequence is 13 residues long. For the CDR3, the DNA is TGTGCCCAATCCCTATGGGGCACCGGGGAGCTGTTTTTT. Translated: CAQSLWGTGELFF.

The sample holds many counts of this clonotype. The V call is TRBV6-5, the J call TRBJ2-2, with D perhaps TRBD1 or TRBD2 (5 bases each). V gave up 6 bases and J gave up 6 bases, with 17 bases separating them. CDR1 MNHEY and CDR2 SVGAGI come from the germline V gene. The CDR3 spans 15 residues. The CDR3 sequence is CASSPDPGRAGELFF. The CDR3 region has the DNA TGTGCCAGCAGCCCCGACCCAGGGCGGGCCGGGGAGCTGTTTTTT.

This clonotype appeared many times. This chain uses TRBV29-1 with TRBJ2-7; TRBD1 matches 8 bases. Per germline, CDR1 SQVTM and CDR2 ANQGSEA. CDR3 length: 13 residues. V shed 8 bases, J shed 2 bases, and the junction held 8 bases outside the gene matches. Written as DNA, the CDR3 is TGCAGCATATACCGGGACAGGACCTACGAGCAGTACGTC. Encoded protein: CSIYRDRTYEQYV.

The chain links TRBV6-1 to TRBJ2-7; 9 positions agree with TRBD2. This CDR3 has 15 residues. The V gene's germline CDR1 is MNHNS and CDR2 SASEGT. The junction had 6 bases not matched to a gene; V was cut back by 1 base and J by 5 bases. The CDR3 DNA sequence: TGTGCCAGCAGTGAAGTAGCGGGAGAGTCCCACGAGCAGTACGTC. Translation gives CASSEVAGESHEQYV.

Many counts were recorded for this clonotype. This sequence joins TRBV10-3 and TRBJ2-6; weak D call: TRBD2 (5 bases). The CDR3 consists of 17 residues. Per germline, CDR1 ENHRY and CDR2 SYGVKD. The V end was cut by 4 bases, the J end by 2 bases, with 15 bases between. In DNA form, the CDR3 reads TGTGCCATCAGTGGGGAGTTGGGTCTGGCTGGGGCCAACGTCCTGACTTTC. Its protein is CAISGELGLAGANVLTF.

The chain recombines TRBV29-1 with TRBJ2-7; weak D call: TRBD2 (5 bases). This CDR3 comprises 14 residues. Per the germline V gene, CDR1 is SQVTM and CDR2 is ANQGSEA. V gave up 3 bases and J gave up 2 bases, with 14 bases separating them. CDR3 nucleotides: TGCAGCGTTGACAGTGGACGGGGTACCTACGAGCAGTACTTC. Translation gives CSVDSGRGTYEQYF.

The chain combines TRBV29-1 with TRBJ1-2, with TRBD1 matching over 8 bases. The V and J ends lost 6 bases and 0 bases, in that order; junction bases with no gene match: 12. CDR3 length: 16 amino acids. Germline CDR1 is SQVTM and CDR2 is ANQGSEA. This CDR3 reads CSVLRDRLKPNYGYTF. CDR3 in DNA: TGCAGCGTCCTAAGGGACAGGCTAAAACCTAACTATGGCTACACCTTC.

This clonotype has a count of ten or more. V and J are TRBV10-3 and TRBJ2-1, with TRBD2 identical over 8 bases. Per germline, CDR1 ENHRY and CDR2 SYGVKD. The CDR3 length is 13 residues. The V gene end was trimmed by 6 bases and the J gene end by 7 bases; junction bases not matched to a gene: 5. The CDR3 reads CAIRELAENEQFF. CDR3 DNA: TGTGCCATCAGAGAACTAGCGGAAAATGAGCAGTTCTTC.

About this clonotype itself: A much larger clone lies one base from this, so it may be a read error. This chain links TRBV5-1 with TRBJ1-5, with no clear D. The germline V gene has CDR1 SGHRS and CDR2 YFSETQ. Trimming removed 4 bases at V and 3 bases at J, with 14 bases between. CDR3 length equals 15 residues. The CDR3 DNA reads TGCGCCAGCAGCCCAGAGGTACAGTCCAATCAGCCCCAGCATTTT. Amino acid sequence: CASSPEVQSNQPQHF.

The chain links TRBV20-1 to TRBJ2-1; 7 bases agree with TRBD1. The CDR3 extends over 14 amino acids. CDR1 and CDR2 (germline): DFQATT, SNEGSKA (reference sequence). The ends lost 3 bases at V and 4 bases at J; junction bases unmatched: 6. This CDR3 is CSASWARGYNEQFF. CDR3 nucleotides: TGCAGTGCTAGTTGGGCCAGGGGGTACAATGAGCAGTTCTTC.

This clonotype turned up a few times. DNA for the CDR3: TGTGCCTGGAGTGAGGGTGGCAGGGTAACCAGGAACACCGGGGAGCTGTTTTTT. The encoded protein is CAWSEGGRVTRNTGELFF. This rearrangement joins TRBV30 to TRBJ2-2; TRBD1 might be the D (5 bases). Germline-derived CDR1 and CDR2 are GTSNPN and SVGIG (reference sequence). V lost 1 base to trimming and J lost 1 base, with 19 bases between them. The CDR3 extends over 18 amino acids. The variable domain in full, completed from reference TRBV30 and TRBJ2-2, reads SQTIHQWPATLVQPVGSPLSLECTVEGTSNPNLYWYRQAAGRGLQLLFYSVGIGQISSEVPQNLSASRPQDRQFILSSKKLLLSDSGFYLCAWSEGGRVTRNTGELFFGEGSRLTVL.

This clonotype was detected ten times or more. The chain uses TRBV5-1 and TRBJ2-4; D gene unclear. V was cut by 1 base and J by 0 bases, with 8 bases left in between. This CDR3 is built from 15 residues. In germline, CDR1 is SGHRS, CDR2 YFSETQ. For the CDR3, the DNA is TGCGCCAGCAGCTTGTCGGCGGAAGCCAAAAACATTCAGTACTTC. This codes for CASSLSAEAKNIQYF. The whole variable domain, filled in from reference TRBV5-1 and TRBJ2-4, reads KAGVTQTPRYLIKTRGQQVTLSCSPISGHRSVSWYQQTPGQGLQFLFEYFSETQRNKGNFPGRFSGRQFSNSRSEMNVSTLELGDSALYLCASSLSAEAKNIQYFGAGTRLSVL.